This TCR beta chain was found in a study of glioma-infiltrating T cells after dendritic cell vaccination. Whole-study context: At biweekly intervals, patients got three intradermal dendritic cell vaccine injections. Whole-study findings and limits: Few patients contributed both blood and tumor specimens.

Notes on this clone: Its cognate antigen is unknown.

CDR3 length: 14 residues. Germline lookup yields CDR1 SGHNT and CDR2 YYREEE (reference sequence). V was shortened by 0 bases and J by 0 bases, with 5 bases between the two germline ends. Time point in this sample: after dendritic cell vaccination, including at tumor progression/relapse. PBMC sampling occurred before vaccination, two weeks after the third dose, and at progression. Primers: 60 V beta forward and 13 J beta reverse. Using immunoSEQ multiplex PCR, the repertoire was profiled, and TCRdb retains in-frame clones only, with some absent. The table shows fewer than 85,000 clones, with about nine tenths occurring only once.

The chain recombines TRBV5-4 with TRBJ2-3; no firm D call. The sequencing here drew on blood, taken after dendritic cell vaccination. The clonotype was recovered from a human donor with glioblastoma. The DNA for the CDR3 is TGTGCCAGCAGCTTGGACCGGAGCACAGATACGCAGTATTTT. This codes for CASSLDRSTDTQYF.